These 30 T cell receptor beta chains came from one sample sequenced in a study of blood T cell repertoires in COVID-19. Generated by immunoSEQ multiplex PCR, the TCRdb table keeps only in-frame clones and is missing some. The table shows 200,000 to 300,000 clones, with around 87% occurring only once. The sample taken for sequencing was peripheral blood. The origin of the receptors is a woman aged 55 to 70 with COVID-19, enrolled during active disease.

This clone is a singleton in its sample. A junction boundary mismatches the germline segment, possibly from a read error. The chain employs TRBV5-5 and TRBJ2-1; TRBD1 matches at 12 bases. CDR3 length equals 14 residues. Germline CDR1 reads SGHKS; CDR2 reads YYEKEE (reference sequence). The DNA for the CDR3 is TGTGCCAGCAGTTTGGGACAGGGGGCGAATGAGCAGTTCTTC. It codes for CASSLGQGANEQFF.

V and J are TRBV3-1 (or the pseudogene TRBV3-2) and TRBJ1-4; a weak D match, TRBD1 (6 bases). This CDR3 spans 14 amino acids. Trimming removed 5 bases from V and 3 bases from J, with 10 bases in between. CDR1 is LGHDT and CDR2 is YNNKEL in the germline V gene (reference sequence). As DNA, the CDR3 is TGTGCCAGCAGCTTACAGGGTTCTAATGAAAAACTGTTTTTT. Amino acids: CASSLQGSNEKLFF.

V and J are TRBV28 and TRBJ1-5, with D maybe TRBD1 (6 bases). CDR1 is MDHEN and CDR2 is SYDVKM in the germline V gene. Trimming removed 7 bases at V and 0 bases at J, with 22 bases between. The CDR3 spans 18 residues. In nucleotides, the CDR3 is TGTGCCAGCACCCCTTCCCGGGTGGGGGCCCATAGCAATCAGCCCCAGCATTTT. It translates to CASTPSRVGAHSNQPQHF. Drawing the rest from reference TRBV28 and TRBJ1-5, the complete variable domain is DVKVTQSSRYLVKRTGEKVFLECVQDMDHENMFWYRQDPGLGLRLIYFSYDVKMKEKGDIPEGYSVSREKKERFSLILESASTNQTSMYLCASTPSRVGAHSNQPQHFGDGTRLSIL.

CDR3 DNA sequence: TGTGCCAGCAACCTGCCGGGAACAGGGGGCCCCGGGGAGCTGTTTTTT. It yields the protein CASNLPGTGGPGELFF. The chain recombines TRBV6-6 with TRBJ2-2; 9 bases are a match to TRBD1. Unmatched junction bases numbered 12, after V lost 7 bases and J lost 6 bases. Germline CDR1 reads MNHNY; CDR2 reads SVGAGI (reference sequence). This CDR3 contains 16 residues.

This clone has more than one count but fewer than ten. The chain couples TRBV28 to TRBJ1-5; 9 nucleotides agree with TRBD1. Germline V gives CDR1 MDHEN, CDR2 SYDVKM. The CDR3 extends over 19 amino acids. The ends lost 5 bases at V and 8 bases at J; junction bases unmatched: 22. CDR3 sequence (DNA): TGTGCCAGCAGTACCCCCCTCGTCGACAGGGGGTTGGGAAATGAGCCCCAGCATTTT. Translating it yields CASSTPLVDRGLGNEPQHF.

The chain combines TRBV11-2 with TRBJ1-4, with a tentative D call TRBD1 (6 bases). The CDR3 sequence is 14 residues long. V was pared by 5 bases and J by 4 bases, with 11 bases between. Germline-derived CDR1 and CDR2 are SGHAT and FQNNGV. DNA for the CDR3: TGTGCCAGCAGCAGGGACATCTATAATGAAAAACTGTTTTTT. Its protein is CASSRDIYNEKLFF.

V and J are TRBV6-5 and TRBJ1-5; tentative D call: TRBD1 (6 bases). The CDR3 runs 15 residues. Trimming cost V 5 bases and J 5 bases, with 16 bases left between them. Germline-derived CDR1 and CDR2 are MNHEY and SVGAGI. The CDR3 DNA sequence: TGTGCCAGCAGTAGGCGGCGGGGGGCCGATCAGCCCCAGCATTTT. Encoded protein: CASSRRRGADQPQHF.

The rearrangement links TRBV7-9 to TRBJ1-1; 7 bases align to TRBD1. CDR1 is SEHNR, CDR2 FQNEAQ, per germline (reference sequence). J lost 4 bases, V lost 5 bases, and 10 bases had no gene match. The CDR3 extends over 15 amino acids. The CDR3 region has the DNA TGTGCCAGCAGCGACGGGACAGCTGGGGGCACTGAAGCTTTCTTT. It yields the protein CASSDGTAGGTEAFF.

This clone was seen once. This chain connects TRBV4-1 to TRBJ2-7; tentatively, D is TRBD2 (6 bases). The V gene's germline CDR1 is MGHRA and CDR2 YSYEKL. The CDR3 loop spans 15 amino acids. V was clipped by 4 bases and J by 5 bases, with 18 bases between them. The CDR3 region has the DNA TGCGCCAGCAGCCCACAGACTAGTCGGATCGACGAGCAGTACTTC. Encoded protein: CASSPQTSRIDEQYF.

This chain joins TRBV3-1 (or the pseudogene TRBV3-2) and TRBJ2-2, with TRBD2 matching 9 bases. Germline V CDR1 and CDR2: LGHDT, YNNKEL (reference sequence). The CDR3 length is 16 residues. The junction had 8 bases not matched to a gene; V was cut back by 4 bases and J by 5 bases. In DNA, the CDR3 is TGTGCCAGCAGCCCCGTGGGTAGCGGGAGTACCGGGGAGCTGTTTTTT. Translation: CASSPVGSGSTGELFF.

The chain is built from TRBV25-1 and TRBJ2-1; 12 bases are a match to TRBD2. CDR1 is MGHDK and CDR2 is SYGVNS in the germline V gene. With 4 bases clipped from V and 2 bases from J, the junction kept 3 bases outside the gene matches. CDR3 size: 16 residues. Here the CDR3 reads CASSAASGRAYNEQFF. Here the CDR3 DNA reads TGTGCCAGCAGTGCTGCTAGCGGGAGGGCCTACAATGAGCAGTTCTTC. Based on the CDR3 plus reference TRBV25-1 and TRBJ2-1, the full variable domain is EADIYQTPRYLVIGTGKKITLECSQTMGHDKMYWYQQDPGMELHLIHYSYGVNSTEKGDLSSESTVSRIRTEHFPLTLESARPSHTSQYLCASSAASGRAYNEQFFGPGTRLTVL.

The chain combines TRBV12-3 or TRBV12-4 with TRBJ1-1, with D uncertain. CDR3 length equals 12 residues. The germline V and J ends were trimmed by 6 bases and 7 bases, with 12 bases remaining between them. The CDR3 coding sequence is TGTGCCAGCAGCCCGGGTGTACATGAAGCTTTCTTT. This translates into CASSPGVHEAFF.

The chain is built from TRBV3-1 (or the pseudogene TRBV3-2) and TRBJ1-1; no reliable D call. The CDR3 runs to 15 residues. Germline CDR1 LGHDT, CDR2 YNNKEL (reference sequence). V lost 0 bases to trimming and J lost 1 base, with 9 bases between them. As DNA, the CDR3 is TGTGCCAGCAGCCAAGATGTGCGGTGGAACACTGAAGCTTTCTTT. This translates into CASSQDVRWNTEAFF.

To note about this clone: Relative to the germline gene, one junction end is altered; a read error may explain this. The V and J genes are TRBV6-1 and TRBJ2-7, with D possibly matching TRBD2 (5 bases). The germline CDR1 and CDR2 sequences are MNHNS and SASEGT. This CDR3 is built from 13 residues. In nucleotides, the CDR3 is TGTGCCAGCAGTGAGCGGGCACCACTACGATGGGACTTC. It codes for CASSERAPLRWDF.

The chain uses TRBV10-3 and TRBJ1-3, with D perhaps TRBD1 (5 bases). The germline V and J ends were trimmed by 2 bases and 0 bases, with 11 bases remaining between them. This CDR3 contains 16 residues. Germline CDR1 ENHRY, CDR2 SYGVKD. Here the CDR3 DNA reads TGTGCCATCAGTGAGCGACAGATCAGCTCTGGAAACACCATATATTTT. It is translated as CAISERQISSGNTIYF.

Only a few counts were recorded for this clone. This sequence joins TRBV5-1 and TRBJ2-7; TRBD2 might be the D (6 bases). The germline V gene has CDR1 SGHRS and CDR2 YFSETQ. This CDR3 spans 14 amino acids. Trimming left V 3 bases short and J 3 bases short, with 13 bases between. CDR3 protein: CASSWGVGDYEQYF. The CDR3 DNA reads TGCGCCAGCAGCTGGGGGGTAGGGGACTACGAGCAGTACTTC.

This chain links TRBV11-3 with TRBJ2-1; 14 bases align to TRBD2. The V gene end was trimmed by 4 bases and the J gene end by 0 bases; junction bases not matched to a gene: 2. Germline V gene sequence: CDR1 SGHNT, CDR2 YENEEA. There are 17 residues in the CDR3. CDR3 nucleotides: TGTGCCAGCAGCTCCGGGACTAGCGGGAGCTCCTACAATGAGCAGTTCTTC. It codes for CASSSGTSGSSYNEQFF. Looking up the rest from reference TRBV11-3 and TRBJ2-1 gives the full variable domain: EAGVVQSPRYKIIEKKQPVAFWCNPISGHNTLYWYLQNLGQGPELLIRYENEEAVDDSQLPKDRFSAERLKGVDSTLKIQPAELGDSAVYLCASSSGTSGSSYNEQFFGPGTRLTVL.

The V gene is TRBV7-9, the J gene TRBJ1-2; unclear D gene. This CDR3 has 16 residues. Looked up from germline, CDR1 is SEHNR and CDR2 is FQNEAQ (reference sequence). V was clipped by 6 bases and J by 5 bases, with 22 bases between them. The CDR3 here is CASSHQDLPGGYGYTF. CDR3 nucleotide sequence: TGTGCCAGCAGTCATCAGGACTTACCCGGCGGGTATGGCTACACCTTC.

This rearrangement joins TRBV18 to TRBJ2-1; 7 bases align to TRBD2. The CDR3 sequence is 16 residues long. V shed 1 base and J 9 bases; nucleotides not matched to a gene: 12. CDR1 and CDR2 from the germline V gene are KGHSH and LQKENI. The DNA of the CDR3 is TGTGCCAGCTCACCACAGACTAGCAGGACCTTCGGTGAGCAGTTCTTC. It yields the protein CASSPQTSRTFGEQFF.

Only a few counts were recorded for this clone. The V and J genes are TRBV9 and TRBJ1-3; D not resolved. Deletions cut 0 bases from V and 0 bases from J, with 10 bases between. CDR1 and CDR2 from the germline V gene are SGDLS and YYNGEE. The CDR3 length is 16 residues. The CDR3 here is CASSVAPMSSGNTIYF. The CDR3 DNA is TGTGCCAGCAGCGTAGCTCCTATGAGCTCTGGAAACACCATATATTTT.

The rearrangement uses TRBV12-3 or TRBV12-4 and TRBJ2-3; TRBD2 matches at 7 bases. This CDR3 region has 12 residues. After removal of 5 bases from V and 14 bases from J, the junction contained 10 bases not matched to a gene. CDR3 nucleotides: TGTGCCAGCAGTCCCCCAGGAGCGGGACTGTATTTT. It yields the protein CASSPPGAGLYF.

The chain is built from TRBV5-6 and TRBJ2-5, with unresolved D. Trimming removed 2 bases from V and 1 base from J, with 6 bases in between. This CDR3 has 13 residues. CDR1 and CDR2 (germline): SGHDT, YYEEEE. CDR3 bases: TGTGCCAGCAGCTTTGACATCCAAGAGACCCAGTACTTC. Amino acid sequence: CASSFDIQETQYF.

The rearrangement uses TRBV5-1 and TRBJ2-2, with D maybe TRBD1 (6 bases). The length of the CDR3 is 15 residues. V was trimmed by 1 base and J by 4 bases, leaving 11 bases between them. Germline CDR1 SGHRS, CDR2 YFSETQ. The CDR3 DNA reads TGCGCCAGCAGCTTGATGAACAGGGTCACCGGGGAGCTGTTTTTT. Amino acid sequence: CASSLMNRVTGELFF.

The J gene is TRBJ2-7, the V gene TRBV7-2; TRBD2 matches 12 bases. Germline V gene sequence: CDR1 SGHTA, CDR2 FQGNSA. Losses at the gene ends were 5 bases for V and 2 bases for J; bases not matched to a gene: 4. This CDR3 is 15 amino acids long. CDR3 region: CASSTTSGRTYEQYF. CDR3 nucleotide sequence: TGTGCCAGCAGCACCACTAGCGGGAGGACCTACGAGCAGTACTTC.

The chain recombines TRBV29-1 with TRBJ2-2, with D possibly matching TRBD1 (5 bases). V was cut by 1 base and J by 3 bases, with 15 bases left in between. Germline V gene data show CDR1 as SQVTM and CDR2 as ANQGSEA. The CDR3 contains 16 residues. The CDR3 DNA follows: TGCAGCGTTGAAGTTTTCTTTGGCAGGGACACCGGGGAGCTGTTTTTT. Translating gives CSVEVFFGRDTGELFF.

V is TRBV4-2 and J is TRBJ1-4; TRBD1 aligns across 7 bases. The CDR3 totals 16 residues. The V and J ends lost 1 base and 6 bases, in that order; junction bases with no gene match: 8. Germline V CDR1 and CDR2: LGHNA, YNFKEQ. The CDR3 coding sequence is TGTGCCAGCAGCCAAGTCACCGGGACAGAGGATGAAAAACTGTTTTTT. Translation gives CASSQVTGTEDEKLFF.

The CDR3 here is CSVNQLTDPGNTIYF. The DNA of the CDR3 is TGCAGCGTGAACCAACTGACAGACCCTGGAAACACCATATATTTT. The chain carries TRBV29-1 and TRBJ1-3, with D tentatively TRBD1 (5 bases). CDR1 and CDR2 from the germline V gene are SQVTM and ANQGSEA. Trimming pared 6 bases from V and 2 bases from J, leaving 17 bases between. The length of the CDR3 is 15 residues.

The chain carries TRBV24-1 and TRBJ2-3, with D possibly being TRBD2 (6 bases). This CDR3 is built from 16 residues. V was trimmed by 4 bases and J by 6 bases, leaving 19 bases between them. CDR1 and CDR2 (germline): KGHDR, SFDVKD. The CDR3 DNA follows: TGTGCCACCAGTGACCGCGGGACCCCCCGGCCGGATACGCAGTATTTT. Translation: CATSDRGTPRPDTQYF.

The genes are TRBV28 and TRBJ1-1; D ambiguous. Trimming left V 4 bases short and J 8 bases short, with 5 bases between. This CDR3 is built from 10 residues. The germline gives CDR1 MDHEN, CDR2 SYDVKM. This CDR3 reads CASSYKEAFF. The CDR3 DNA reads TGTGCCAGCAGTTACAAGGAAGCTTTCTTT.

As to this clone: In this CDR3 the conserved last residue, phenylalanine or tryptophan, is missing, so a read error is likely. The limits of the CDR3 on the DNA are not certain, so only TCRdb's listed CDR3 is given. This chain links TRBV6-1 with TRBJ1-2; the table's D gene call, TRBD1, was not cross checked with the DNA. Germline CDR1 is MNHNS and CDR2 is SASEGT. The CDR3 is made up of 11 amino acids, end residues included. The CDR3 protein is CASSELETQGH.